A single sample is the source of the 9 T cell receptor beta chains below, sequenced in a study of blood T cell repertoires in COVID-19. This table comes from immunoSEQ multiplex PCR, and its TCRdb copy is limited to in-frame clones, with some not included. The data contain about 400,000 clones, approximately 89% of them singletons. Sequencing input: PBMCs or T cells enriched from blood (not recorded which). The receptors originated from a woman aged 25 to 39 who had recovered from COVID-19.

The genes are TRBV19 and TRBJ2-3; 11 nucleotides agree with TRBD2. The V gene's germline CDR1 is LNHDA and CDR2 SQIVND (reference sequence). The CDR3 extends over 15 amino acids. V trimming: 4 bases; J trimming: 4 bases; junction bases outside the gene matches: 4. The CDR3 sequence: CASSSIAGGPDTQYF. The DNA of the CDR3 is TGTGCCAGTAGTAGCATAGCGGGAGGGCCAGATACGCAGTATTTT.

In this sample, this clone turned up once. This chain uses TRBV28 with TRBJ2-7; D is possibly TRBD1 (6 bases). Trimming removed 3 bases at V and 7 bases at J, with 19 bases between. The germline V gene has CDR1 MDHEN and CDR2 SYDVKM. The CDR3 is made up of 15 amino acids. This CDR3 reads CASSLVGARSLEQYF. The CDR3 nucleotides are TGTGCCAGCAGTTTGGTGGGGGCCCGCTCTCTGGAGCAGTACTTC.

This clone was observed a single time. The genes are TRBV9 and TRBJ1-4, with a possible D match to TRBD1 (6 bases). There are 15 residues in the CDR3. Deletions cut 3 bases from V and 2 bases from J, with 11 bases between. In germline, CDR1 is SGDLS, CDR2 YYNGEE. The CDR3 loop reads CASSETGRTNEKLFF. As DNA, the CDR3 is TGTGCCAGCAGCGAAACAGGGCGGACTAATGAAAAACTGTTTTTT.

The rearrangement joins TRBV2 to TRBJ1-5, with 12 positions matching TRBD1. CDR1 and CDR2 (germline): SNHLY, FYNNEI. J lost 2 bases, V lost 6 bases, and 8 bases had no gene match. The CDR3 is 17 residues long. The CDR3 spells CASSHGTGGYGNQPQHF. Here the CDR3 DNA reads TGTGCCAGCAGCCACGGGACAGGGGGCTATGGCAATCAGCCCCAGCATTTT.

The chain carries TRBV23-1 and TRBJ1-1; D remains ambiguous. TRBV23-1 carries the ORF label, with uncertain function. Trimming pared 0 bases from V and 0 bases from J, leaving 23 bases between. This CDR3 spans 20 amino acids. The CDR3 nucleotides are TGCGCCAGCAGTCAATCGTCTACTTCTAATGCAGGAACCATGAACACTGAAGCTTTCTTT. Protein product: CASSQSSTSNAGTMNTEAFF.

The table lists this clone with a count of one. This chain links TRBV7-8 with TRBJ1-5; 8 nucleotides match TRBD1. CDR1 and CDR2 from the germline V gene are SGHVS and FQNEAQ. Trimming took 5 bases from V and 0 from J; bases not matched to a gene: 6. The CDR3 consists of 16 residues. CDR3 protein: CASSEHRGYSNQPQHF. CDR3 nucleotides: TGTGCCAGCAGCGAACACAGGGGGTATAGCAATCAGCCCCAGCATTTT.

The chain combines TRBV13 with TRBJ2-7; TRBD1 might be the D (5 bases). The CDR3 sequence is 16 residues long. Germline CDR1 PRHDT, CDR2 FYEKMQ (reference sequence). V lost 5 bases to trimming and J lost 0 bases, with 17 bases between them. The CDR3: CASSQTQGSSSYEQYF. The CDR3 DNA sequence: TGTGCCAGCAGCCAAACCCAGGGCTCAAGCTCCTACGAGCAGTACTTC. Looking up the rest from reference TRBV13 and TRBJ2-7 gives the full variable domain: AAGVIQSPRHLIKEKRETATLKCYPIPRHDTVYWYQQGPGQDPQFLISFYEKMQSDKGSIPDRFSAQQFSDYHSELNMSSLELGDSALYFCASSQTQGSSSYEQYFGPGTRLTVT.

CDR3 in amino acids: CASSFYSLGSPLHF. CDR3 in DNA: TGTGCCAGCAGTTTTTATTCTCTAGGTTCACCCCTCCACTTT. V usage is TRBV28 and J usage is TRBJ1-6, with D hard to call. Germline V gives CDR1 MDHEN, CDR2 SYDVKM. The length of the CDR3 is 14 residues. V gave up 3 bases and J gave up 9 bases, with 12 bases separating them. The entire variable domain, with the rest obtained from reference TRBV28 and TRBJ1-6, is as follows: DVKVTQSSRYLVKRTGEKVFLECVQDMDHENMFWYRQDPGLGLRLIYFSYDVKMKEKGDIPEGYSVSREKKERFSLILESASTNQTSMYLCASSFYSLGSPLHFGNGTRLTVT.

This sequence joins TRBV10-3 and TRBJ2-1, with D uncertain. Germline V gives CDR1 ENHRY, CDR2 SYGVKD. Trimming cost V 0 bases and J 9 bases, with 12 bases left between them. The CDR3 consists of 14 residues. In nucleotides, the CDR3 is TGTGCCATCAGTGAGTCTGAAGTTTTCAGTGAGCAGTTCTTC. Its translation is CAISESEVFSEQFF.